This TCR beta chain stems from a study of shared clonotypes between healthy human individuals. Whole-study findings and limits: The authors sampled blood alone, and tissue repertoires likely differ.

The donor cohort consisted entirely of Caucasian adults residing in Nashville, Tennessee. When samples were unsorted, approximately 90 million PBMCs were used for genomic DNA. Comments on this clone: The antigen is unknown.

V dropped 4 bases and J dropped 5 bases, with 18 bases sitting between them. Germline values: CDR1 SGHRS, CDR2 YFSETQ. This CDR3 spans 15 amino acids. For each subset, genomic DNA was distributed in equal portions over several immunoSEQ plates. Sequencing was performed with immunoSEQ multiplex PCR; in TCRdb, only in-frame clones are kept and a portion is missing. The sample has roughly 490,000 clones; around 78% are singletons. Input material: PBMCs. The chain links TRBV5-1 to TRBJ2-5, with unresolved D. The receptor comes from a woman aged 40 to 50 in good health. Some clones in this sample may be carry-over from other donors' samples. The CDR3 sequence: CASSTFMTPPETQYF. In DNA form, the CDR3 reads TGCGCCAGCAGCACCTTCATGACACCTCCCGAGACCCAGTACTTC.